Shown below are 9 T cell receptor beta chains from a single sample sequenced in a study of blood T cell repertoires in COVID-19. Clones were sequenced by immunoSEQ multiplex PCR, and TCRdb holds only the in-frame ones, with some missing. The sample has 100,000 or so clones, about 89% seen once; the top ten hold around 4%. Sequenced sample: peripheral blood. The origin of the receptors is a woman between 45 and 65 years old in a cohort sampled during active COVID-19.

CDR3 region: CASSPELGRVTEAFF. CDR3 sequence (DNA): TGTGCCAGCTCACCGGAGTTAGGGAGGGTCACTGAAGCTTTCTTT. This chain connects TRBV18 to TRBJ1-1, with D unclear. The CDR3 consists of 15 residues. The V gene lost 3 bases and the J gene lost 4 bases, with 15 bases spanning the gap. Germline values: CDR1 KGHSH, CDR2 LQKENI. The variable domain in full, with the rest retrieved from reference TRBV18 and TRBJ1-1, is NAGVMQNPRHLVRRRGQEARLRCSPMKGHSHVYWYRQLPEEGLKFMVYLQKENIIDESGMPKERFSAEFPKEGPSILRIQQVVRGDSAAYFCASSPELGRVTEAFFGQGTRLTVV.

The chain employs TRBV5-1 and TRBJ2-2; TRBD1 is a possible D gene (6 bases). The CDR3 contains 16 residues. Looked up from germline, CDR1 is SGHRS and CDR2 is YFSETQ. V was shortened by 2 bases and J by 2 bases, with 13 bases between the two germline ends. The CDR3 is CASSFFSRGNTGELFF. In DNA form, the CDR3 reads TGCGCCAGCAGCTTCTTTAGCAGGGGCAACACCGGGGAGCTGTTTTTT.

This sequence joins TRBV3-1 (or the pseudogene TRBV3-2) and TRBJ1-1; D gene uncertain. Germline values: CDR1 LGHDT, CDR2 YNNKEL (reference sequence). Trimming cost V 0 bases and J 5 bases, with 16 bases left between them. The CDR3 spans 16 residues. CDR3 in amino acids: CASSQDLPTSGTEAFF. The CDR3 nucleotides are TGTGCCAGCAGCCAAGATCTTCCGACAAGTGGGACTGAAGCTTTCTTT.

This rearrangement joins TRBV6-5 to TRBJ2-1; TRBD2 agrees at 9 bases. The CDR3 runs to 15 residues. Germline V gives CDR1 MNHEY, CDR2 SVGAGI. V trimming: 0 bases; J trimming: 10 bases; junction bases outside the gene matches: 7. The CDR3 coding sequence is TGTGCCAGCAGTTACTCGTGGAAGCGGGGGGACGAGCAGTTCTTC. As protein: CASSYSWKRGDEQFF.

The chain is built from TRBV5-1 and TRBJ1-4; 7 bases are a match to TRBD1. V shed 5 bases and J 8 bases; nucleotides not matched to a gene: 9. Germline V CDR1 and CDR2: SGHRS, YFSETQ. The CDR3 runs to 14 residues. For the CDR3, the DNA is TGCGCCAGCAGTCGACAGGGCATTGGGGAAAAACTGTTTTTT. The encoded protein is CASSRQGIGEKLFF.

This chain joins TRBV14 and TRBJ1-1; no definite D call. CDR3 length equals 14 residues. Germline assignment: CDR1 SGHDN and CDR2 FVKESK. The V end lost 1 base, the J end lost 1 base, and 7 bases lay between the germline ends. CDR3 in DNA: TGTGCCAGCAGCCAAGTACGGGGGAACACTGAAGCTTTCTTT. It encodes CASSQVRGNTEAFF.

The chain is built from TRBV3-1 (or the pseudogene TRBV3-2) and TRBJ2-2; 8 bases fit TRBD2. V shed 1 base, J shed 4 bases, and the junction held 5 bases outside the gene matches. The CDR3 is 16 amino acids. Per germline, CDR1 LGHDT and CDR2 YNNKEL (reference sequence). The DNA of the CDR3 is TGTGCCAGCAGCCAAGGGGTTAGCGGGGCCACCGGGGAGCTGTTTTTT. Translating gives CASSQGVSGATGELFF.

V is TRBV5-5 and J is TRBJ1-6, with D tentatively TRBD1 (6 bases). CDR3 length: 14 residues. V lost 3 bases and J lost 11, with 15 bases in between. Germline values: CDR1 SGHKS, CDR2 YYEKEE (reference sequence). CDR3: CASSSTGPRTPLHF. The CDR3 DNA is TGTGCCAGCAGCTCGACAGGCCCTAGGACACCCCTCCACTTT.

V and J are TRBV10-3 and TRBJ1-2; D not resolved. CDR3 length: 13 amino acids. V lost 11 bases and J lost 7, with 20 bases in between. In germline, CDR1 is ENHRY, CDR2 SYGVKD. The CDR3 protein is CAGRGRLDFGYTF. In nucleotides, the CDR3 is TGTGCCGGGCGGGGTCGGCTGGATTTTGGCTACACCTTC.